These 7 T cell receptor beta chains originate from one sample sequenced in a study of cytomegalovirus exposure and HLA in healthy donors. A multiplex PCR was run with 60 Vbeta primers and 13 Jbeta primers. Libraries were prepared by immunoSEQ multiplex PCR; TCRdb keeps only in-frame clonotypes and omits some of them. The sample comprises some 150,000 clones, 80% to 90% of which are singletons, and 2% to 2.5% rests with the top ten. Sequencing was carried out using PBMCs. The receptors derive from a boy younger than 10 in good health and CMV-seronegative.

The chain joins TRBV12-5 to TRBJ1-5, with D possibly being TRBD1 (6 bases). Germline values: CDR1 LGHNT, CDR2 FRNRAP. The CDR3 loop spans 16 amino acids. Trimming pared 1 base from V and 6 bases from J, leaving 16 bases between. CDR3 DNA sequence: TGTGCTAGTGGTTTGGGAAGATTAGGGGGTGCTCAGCCCCAGCATTTT. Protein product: CASGLGRLGGAQPQHF.

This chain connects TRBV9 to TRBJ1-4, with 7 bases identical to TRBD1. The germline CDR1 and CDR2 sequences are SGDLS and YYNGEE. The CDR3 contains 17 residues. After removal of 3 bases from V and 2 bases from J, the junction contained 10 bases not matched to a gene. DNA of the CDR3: TGTGCCAGCAGCGCCCGACAGGGCCCTGTTACTAATGAAAAACTGTTTTTT. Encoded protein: CASSARQGPVTNEKLFF. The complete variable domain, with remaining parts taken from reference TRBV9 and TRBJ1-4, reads DSGVTQTPKHLITATGQRVTLRCSPRSGDLSVYWYQQSLDQGLQFLIQYYNGEERAKGNILERFSAQQFPDLHSELNLSSLELGDSALYFCASSARQGPVTNEKLFFGSGTQLSVL.

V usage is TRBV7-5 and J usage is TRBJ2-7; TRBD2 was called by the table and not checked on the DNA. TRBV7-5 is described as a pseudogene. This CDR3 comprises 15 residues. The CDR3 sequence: CVRSSRLAGRYEQYF. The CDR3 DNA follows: TGTGTCAGAAGCTCCAGACTAGCGGGCCGCTACGAGCAGTACTTC.

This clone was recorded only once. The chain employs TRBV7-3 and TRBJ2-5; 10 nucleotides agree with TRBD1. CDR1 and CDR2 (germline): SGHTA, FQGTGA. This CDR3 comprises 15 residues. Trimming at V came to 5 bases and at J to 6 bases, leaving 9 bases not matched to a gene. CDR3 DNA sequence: TGTGCCAGCAGCCCAGGGACAGGGGTCGATCAGACCCAGTACTTC. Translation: CASSPGTGVDQTQYF.

The CDR3 DNA reads as TGCAGCGCCTTGGGCCGGAGTCCTACTAGCGGGATTCAAGAGACCCAGTACTTC. Protein sequence: CSALGRSPTSGIQETQYF. The J gene is TRBJ2-5, the V gene TRBV29-1, with 10 bases lining up with TRBD2. The CDR3 sequence is 18 residues long. Germline assignment: CDR1 SQVTM and CDR2 ANQGSEA. V trimming: 7 bases; J trimming: 2 bases; junction bases outside the gene matches: 19.

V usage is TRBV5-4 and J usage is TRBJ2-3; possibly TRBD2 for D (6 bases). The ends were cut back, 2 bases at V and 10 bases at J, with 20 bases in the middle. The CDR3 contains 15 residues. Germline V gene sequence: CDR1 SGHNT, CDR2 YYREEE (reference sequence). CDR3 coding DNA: TGTGCCAGCAGCTTCGGCGGACGCGGGATGATGGCGCAGTATTTT. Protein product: CASSFGGRGMMAQYF.

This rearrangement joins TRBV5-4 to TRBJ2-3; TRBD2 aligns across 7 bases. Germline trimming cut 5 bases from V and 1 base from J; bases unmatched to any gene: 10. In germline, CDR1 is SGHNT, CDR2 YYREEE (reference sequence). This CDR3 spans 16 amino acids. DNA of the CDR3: TGTGCCAGCAGGGGGGGGACGGAGAGAGGCACAGATACGCAGTATTTT. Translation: CASRGGTERGTDTQYF.